This T cell receptor (beta chain) was captured by sequencing in a study of T cells after yellow fever vaccination. Study context: With SMART-Seq v4 Ultra Low Input, the fractions containing low cell numbers were prepared.

This clonotype was seen a few times. TCRdb re-derived calls from the 5' RACE reads in MiXCR, one entry per CDR3 protein. The top ten hold about 3.5% of the sample, which has hundreds of thousands of distinct CDR3 sequences, around 8.6% seen once. The CDR3 is made up of 18 amino acids. The V gene's germline CDR1 is MNHEY and CDR2 SVGAGI. V lost 0 bases to trimming and J lost 6 bases, with 21 bases between them. The receptor comes from a man aged 18 to 29 who received the YFV17D yellow fever vaccine. The source was CD4+ T cells sorted from PBMCs, collected 5 days after the yellow fever booster vaccination. The rearrangement joins TRBV6-5 to TRBJ1-5, with TRBD1 as a possible D gene (5 bases). The CDR3 is CASSYSAPQLAGFQPQHF. CDR3 nucleotides: TGTGCCAGCAGTTACTCGGCGCCGCAGTTGGCAGGGTTTCAGCCCCAGCATTTT.